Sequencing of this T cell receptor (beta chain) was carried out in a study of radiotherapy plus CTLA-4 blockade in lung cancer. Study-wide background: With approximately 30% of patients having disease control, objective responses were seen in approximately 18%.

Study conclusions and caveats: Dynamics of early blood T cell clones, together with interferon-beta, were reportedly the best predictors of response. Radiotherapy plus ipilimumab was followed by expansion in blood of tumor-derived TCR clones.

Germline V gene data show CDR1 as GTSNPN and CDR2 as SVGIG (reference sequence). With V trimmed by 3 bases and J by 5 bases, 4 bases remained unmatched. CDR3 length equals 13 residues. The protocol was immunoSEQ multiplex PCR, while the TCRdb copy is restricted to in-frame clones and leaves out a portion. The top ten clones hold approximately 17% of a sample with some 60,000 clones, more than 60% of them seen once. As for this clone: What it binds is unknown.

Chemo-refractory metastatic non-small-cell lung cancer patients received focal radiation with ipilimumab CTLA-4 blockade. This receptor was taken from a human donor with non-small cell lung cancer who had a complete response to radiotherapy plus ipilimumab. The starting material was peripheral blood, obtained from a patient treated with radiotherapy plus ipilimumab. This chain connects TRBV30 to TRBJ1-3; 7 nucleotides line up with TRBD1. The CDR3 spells CAWRGTDRNTIYF. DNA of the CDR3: TGTGCCTGGAGAGGGACAGACCGAAACACCATATATTTT.